A selection of T cell receptor beta chains follows, all from one sample in a study of T cell repertoires in cytomegalovirus infection. These TCRs' antigens remain unknown. Via MiXCR, TCRdb re-called the reads, giving one row per CDR3 protein. The table has about 900,000 distinct CDR3 sequences, approximately 31% seen once. The source material was cultured CD8+ T cells from PBMCs, sampled from culture after CMV antigen stimulation. These receptors were collected from a human donor in good health (CMV status not recorded). Some clones in this sample may be carry-over from other donors' samples. Both conserved end residues are part of each CDR3. A D gene is named only where the DNA matches it firmly. Rows give clone size only sometimes, using once, few, many, or a class for an expanded clone.

V	D	J	size	CDR3	DNA
TRBV5-5	TRBD2	TRBJ2-1	few	CASSLDLAGRYNEQFF	TGTGCCAGCAGCTTGGATCTAGCGGGGCGATACAATGAGCAGTTCTTC
TRBV29-1	TRBD2	TRBJ2-7	.	CSVPSGTVSYEQYF	TGCAGCGTCCCTAGCGGGACAGTATCCTACGAGCAGTACTTC
TRBV5-4	TRBD1	TRBJ2-3	.	CASSFRDRDPTDTQYF	TGTGCCAGCAGCTTCCGGGACAGAGATCCCACAGATACGCAGTATTTT
TRBV7-9	.	TRBJ2-5	few	CASSQQPRTAFEETQYF	TGTGCCAGCAGCCAACAGCCGAGGACAGCCTTCGAAGAGACCCAGTACTTC
TRBV24-1	.	TRBJ2-5	.	CATSDSLGAQYF	TGTGCCACCAGTGATTCCCTCGGAGCCCAGTACTTC
TRBV4-2	.	TRBJ2-1	.	CASSQSATSSYNEQFF	TGTGCCAGCAGCCAATCCGCCACTAGCTCCTACAATGAGCAGTTCTTC
TRBV4-1	.	TRBJ2-3	few	CASSQETDTQYF	TGCGCCAGCAGCCAAGAAACAGATACGCAGTATTTT
TRBV12-3/TRBV12-4	.	TRBJ2-7	.	CASSLGRIEQYF	TGTGCCAGCAGCCTGGGGCGTATTGAGCAGTACTTC
TRBV6-6	TRBD1	TRBJ1-1	few	CASIRDRGGTEAFF	TGTGCCAGCATTCGGGACAGGGGGGGGACTGAAGCTTTCTTT
TRBV20-1	.	TRBJ2-3	few	CSATYGPTDTQYF	TGCAGTGCTACCTATGGCCCCACAGATACGCAGTATTTT
TRBV7-2	TRBD1	TRBJ1-6	many	CASSLNRGSYNSPLHF	TGTGCCAGCAGCTTAAACAGGGGATCCTATAATTCACCCCTCCACTTT
TRBV4-1	.	TRBJ1-6	.	CASSQEIARGTSPLHF	TGCGCCAGCAGCCAAGAGATAGCGAGGGGGACTTCACCCCTCCACTTT
TRBV6-2/TRBV6-3	.	TRBJ2-6	.	CASSPSGADVLTF	TGTGCCAGCAGTCCCTCTGGGGCCGACGTCCTGACTTTC
TRBV7-3	.	TRBJ2-1	few	CASSLNIYDSYNEQFF	TGTGCCAGCAGCTTAAACATTTACGACTCCTACAATGAGCAGTTCTTC
TRBV12-3/TRBV12-4	.	TRBJ1-1	.	CASSPTPMNTEAFF	TGTGCCAGCAGCCCGACACCCATGAACACTGAAGCTTTCTTT
TRBV2	TRBD2	TRBJ2-7	.	CASSGGVGWGGYEQYF	TGTGCCAGCAGTGGGGGGGTTGGGTGGGGGGGCTACGAGCAGTACTTC
TRBV7-9	.	TRBJ2-2	few	CASSQSGNTGELFF	TGTGCCAGCAGCCAATCAGGGAACACCGGGGAGCTGTTTTTT
TRBV6-2/TRBV6-3	TRBD1	TRBJ2-7	.	CASSYMTGFDEQYF	TGTGCCAGCAGTTACATGACAGGGTTCGACGAGCAGTACTTC
TRBV20-1	TRBD2	TRBJ2-3	.	CSADERGAPTDTQYF	TGCAGTGCAGATGAGCGGGGGGCCCCCACAGATACGCAGTATTTT
TRBV7-9	TRBD1	TRBJ2-3	.	CASSSPQGEDTQYF	TGTGCCAGCAGTTCACCCCAGGGGGAGGATACGCAGTATTTT
TRBV2	.	TRBJ2-1	.	CASSVVAEYNEQFF	TGTGCCAGCAGTGTAGTAGCGGAATACAATGAGCAGTTCTTC
TRBV7-2	.	TRBJ1-2	many	CASSLVSTPRYGYTF	TGTGCCAGCAGCTTAGTTTCGACACCGAGGTATGGCTACACCTTC
TRBV12-3/TRBV12-4	TRBD2	TRBJ2-1	few	CASSLLGLAGYNEQFF	TGTGCCAGCAGTTTACTGGGACTAGCGGGCTACAATGAGCAGTTCTTC
TRBV19	.	TRBJ1-1	.	CAALGGTEAFF	TGTGCCGCCTTGGGAGGCACTGAAGCTTTCTTT
TRBV7-3	TRBD2	TRBJ2-2	.	CASSRSGDTSGHANTGELFF	TGTGCCAGCAGCCGTAGCGGGGATACCTCGGGGCACGCGAACACCGGGGAGCTGTTTTTT
TRBV7-2	.	TRBJ2-1	many	CASSPSTRTDYNEQFF	TGTGCCAGCAGCCCTAGTACCAGGACAGACTACAATGAGCAGTTCTTC
TRBV19	.	TRBJ1-4	.	CASSTSRDILDEKLFF	TGTGCCAGTAGTACCTCCCGGGACATCTTAGATGAAAAACTGTTTTTT
TRBV27	.	TRBJ1-3	.	CASRKTGLEGNTIYF	TGTGCCAGCAGAAAAACAGGGTTAGAAGGAAACACCATATATTTT
TRBV6-6	.	TRBJ2-1	many	CASSYSLAKGSSYNEQFF	TGTGCCAGCAGTTACTCCTTAGCGAAAGGGAGCTCCTACAATGAGCAGTTCTTC
TRBV6-5	.	TRBJ1-2	few	CASSYPGSPLYGYTF	TGTGCCAGCAGTTACCCCGGGTCCCCTCTCTATGGCTACACCTTC
TRBV7-7	.	TRBJ2-7	.	CASSLGVSGTYEQYF	TGTGCTAGCAGCTTAGGGGTTTCGGGAACCTACGAGCAGTACTTC
TRBV4-1	.	TRBJ2-1	.	CASSQGWTDNEQFF	TGCGCCAGCAGCCAAGGGTGGACAGACAATGAGCAGTTCTTC
TRBV6-2/TRBV6-3	.	TRBJ2-1	.	CASVQKGDNEQFF	TGTGCCAGCGTGCAGAAAGGGGATAATGAGCAGTTCTTC
TRBV7-9	.	TRBJ2-3	few	CASSVSIVRGTSTDTQYF	TGTGCCAGCAGCGTCAGTATCGTTCGGGGAACTAGCACAGATACGCAGTATTTT
TRBV7-8	.	TRBJ2-6	many	CASSLSRTEASGANVLTF	TGTGCCAGCAGCTTAAGCCGGACAGAGGCGTCTGGGGCCAACGTCCTGACTTTC
TRBV6-2/TRBV6-3	.	TRBJ2-1	few	CASSLTSLPMPYNEQFF	TGTGCCAGCAGTCTTACTAGCCTCCCAATGCCCTACAATGAGCAGTTCTTC
TRBV27	TRBD2	TRBJ2-1	few	CASGEGRELYNEQFF	TGTGCCAGTGGGGAGGGAAGGGAACTCTACAATGAGCAGTTCTTC
TRBV4-1	TRBD2	TRBJ2-5	.	CASSQQLAGVQETQYF	TGTGCCAGCAGCCAGCAACTAGCGGGGGTGCAAGAGACCCAGTACTTC
TRBV20-1	.	TRBJ2-1	.	CSARDWHNEQFF	TGCAGTGCTAGAGATTGGCACAACGAGCAGTTCTTC
TRBV6-2/TRBV6-3	TRBD1	TRBJ2-3	many	CASSYASGTGNRRADTQYF	TGTGCCAGCAGTTACGCCTCCGGGACAGGGAATCGGAGAGCAGATACGCAGTATTTT
TRBV19	.	TRBJ2-2	.	CASALGWRELFF	TGTGCCAGTGCACTGGGGTGGCGGGAGCTGTTTTTT
TRBV6-1	TRBD1	TRBJ1-1	few	CAGTGGMNTEAFF	TGTGCCGGGACAGGGGGCATGAACACTGAAGCTTTCTTT
TRBV7-3	.	TRBJ2-5	few	CASSQSSRGTQYF	TGTGCCAGCAGCCAATCCTCAAGAGGGACCCAGTACTTC
TRBV19	TRBD1	TRBJ2-2	many	CASSSGTDTGELFF	TGTGCCAGTAGTTCCGGGACAGACACCGGGGAGCTGTTTTTT
TRBV20-1	.	TRBJ1-1	few	CSARDTGRGRTEAFF	TGCAGTGCTAGAGATACGGGGCGGGGGCGTACTGAAGCTTTCTTT
TRBV27	TRBD1	TRBJ2-7	.	CASSLRPGGNYEQYF	TGTGCCAGCAGTTTAAGGCCAGGGGGCAACTACGAGCAGTACTTC
TRBV28	.	TRBJ1-6	.	CASGFILNYNSPLHF	TGTGCCAGCGGTTTCATACTGAACTATAATTCACCCCTCCACTTT
TRBV7-9	.	TRBJ2-7	.	CASSFRVSSSYEQYF	TGTGCCAGCAGCTTCAGGGTCTCGAGCTCCTACGAGCAGTACTTC
TRBV7-8	.	TRBJ1-6	few	CASSFVWEVYNSPLHF	TGTGCCAGCAGCTTCGTGTGGGAAGTCTATAATTCACCCCTCCACTTT
TRBV6-2/TRBV6-3	.	TRBJ2-1	once	CASSASRGSNNEQFF	TGTGCCAGCAGTGCTAGCAGGGGAAGTAACAATGAGCAGTTCTTC
TRBV7-9	.	TRBJ2-1	many	CASSLWQGFHEQFF	TGTGCCAGCAGCTTATGGCAGGGATTCCATGAGCAGTTCTTC
TRBV19	TRBD1	TRBJ1-2	.	CASTPAGTGGYGYTF	TGTGCCAGTACCCCCGCCGGGACAGGGGGCTATGGCTACACCTTC
TRBV5-6	.	TRBJ1-2	.	CASSWGTSGVRGYTF	TGTGCCAGCAGCTGGGGGACATCCGGGGTTCGAGGCTACACCTTC
TRBV20-1	.	TRBJ1-5	few	CSGGSVVRNQPQHF	TGCAGTGGTGGGTCCGTAGTTCGCAATCAGCCCCAGCATTTT
TRBV7-6	.	TRBJ1-1	few	CASSPTTGNWAEAFF	TGTGCCAGCAGCCCCACAACAGGGAATTGGGCTGAAGCTTTCTTT